The T cell receptor (beta chain) described here comes from a study of T cell responses to AZD1222 COVID-19 vaccine. The CDR3 is made up of 15 amino acids. The V and J ends lost 2 bases and 6 bases, in that order; junction bases with no gene match: 5. CDR1 and CDR2 from the germline V gene are MNHEY and SVGAGI. Some clones are missing from TCRdb's copy, which holds only in-frame ones; the method was immunoSEQ multiplex PCR. This table holds about 100,000 clones, about 89% found once. This clone was detected only once. Its target is unknown. Broader study findings: Recipients of two AZD1222 doses showed rising Spike-specific TCR breadth and depth. Clonal diversity was possibly underestimated, and the donors were mostly white British, with more females.

The TCR was taken from an adult in good health. The chain recombines TRBV6-5 with TRBJ2-2; 8 bases align to TRBD1. The sequenced sample was peripheral blood, obtained on day 0 of AZD1222 vaccination. CDR3: CASSYLRTGPGELFF. The CDR3 DNA reads as TGTGCCAGCAGTTACCTTCGGACAGGGCCCGGGGAGCTGTTTTTT.